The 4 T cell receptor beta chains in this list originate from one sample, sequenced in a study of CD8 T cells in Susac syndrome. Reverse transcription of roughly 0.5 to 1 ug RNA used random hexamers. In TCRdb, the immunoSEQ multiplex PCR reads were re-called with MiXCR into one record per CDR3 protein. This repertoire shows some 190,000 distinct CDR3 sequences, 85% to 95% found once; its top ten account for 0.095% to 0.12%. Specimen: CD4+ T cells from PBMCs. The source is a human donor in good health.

In nucleotides, the CDR3 is TGTGCCAGCAGTCGTCCAGGGCGGGGGGCTGTCGGGGAGCTGTTTTTT. Translated: CASSRPGRGAVGELFF. The chain links TRBV5-6 to TRBJ2-2; TRBD2 agrees at 8 bases. The CDR3 is 16 residues long. Germline-derived CDR1 and CDR2 are SGHDT and YYEEEE. V lost 5 bases to trimming and J lost 7 bases; unmatched junction nucleotides: 13. Combining the CDR3 with reference TRBV5-6 and TRBJ2-2 gives the whole variable domain DAGVTQSPTHLIKTRGQQVTLRCSPKSGHDTVSWYQQALGQGPQFIFQYYEEEERQRGNFPDRFSGHQFPNYSSELNVNALLLGDSALYLCASSRPGRGAVGELFFGEGSRLTVL.

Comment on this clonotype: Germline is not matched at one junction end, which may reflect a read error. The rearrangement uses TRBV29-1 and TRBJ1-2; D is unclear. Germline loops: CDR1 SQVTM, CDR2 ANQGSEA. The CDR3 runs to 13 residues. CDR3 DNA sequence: TGCAGCGTCAAGACTTCACCTAATTATGGCTACACCTTC. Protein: CSVKTSPNYGYTF. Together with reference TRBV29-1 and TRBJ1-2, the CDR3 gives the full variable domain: SAVISQKPSRDICQRGTSLTIQCQVDSQVTMMFWYRQQPGQSLTLIATANQGSEATYESGFVIDKFPISRPNLTFSTLTVSNMSPEDSSIYLCSVKTSPNYGYTFGSGTRLTVV.

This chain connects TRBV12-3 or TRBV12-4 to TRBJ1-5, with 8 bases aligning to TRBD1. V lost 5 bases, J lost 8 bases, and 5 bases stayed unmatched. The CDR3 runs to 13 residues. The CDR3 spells CASSRQGWKPQHF. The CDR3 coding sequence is TGTGCCAGCAGTCGACAGGGGTGGAAGCCCCAGCATTTT.

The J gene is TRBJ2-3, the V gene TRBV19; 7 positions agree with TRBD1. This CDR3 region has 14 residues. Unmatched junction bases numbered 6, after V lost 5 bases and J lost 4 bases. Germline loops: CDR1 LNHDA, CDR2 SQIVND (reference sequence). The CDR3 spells CASSLGTAADTQYF. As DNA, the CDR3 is TGTGCCAGTAGTCTCGGGACAGCGGCAGATACGCAGTATTTT.